Listed below are T cell receptor beta chains from one sample, sequenced in a study of blood T cell repertoires in COVID-19. Some clones are missing from TCRdb's copy, which holds only in-frame ones; the method was immunoSEQ multiplex PCR. This table has tens of thousands of clones, roughly 84% appearing once. The source material was peripheral blood. Receptors originate from a man older than 75 with active or convalescent COVID-19. Each CDR3 is given with its conserved first and last residue. The D gene is left open where the match is weak. Some rows mark clone size as missing; the rest say once, few, many or name a class of expanded clone.

>TRBD1|once|TRBV6-5|TRBJ1-2
CASGTGRFYGYTF
TGTGCCAGCGGGACAGGGCGTTTCTATGGCTACACCTTC
>TRBD2|-|TRBV7-2|TRBJ2-3
CASSLLLAGRDTQYF
TGTGCCAGCAGCTTACTACTAGCGGGGCGGGATACGCAGTATTTT
>-|-|TRBV18|TRBJ2-6
CASSPSPGANVLTF
TGTGCCAGCTCACCGTCTCCTGGGGCCAACGTCCTGACTTTC
>-|-|TRBV25-1|TRBJ2-7
CASSRDKDPYEQYF
TGTGCCAGCAGCCGGGACAAAGATCCCTACGAGCAGTACTTC
>-|once|TRBV19|TRBJ2-6
CASSEGSGANVLTF
TGTGCCAGTAGTGAGGGCTCCGGGGCCAACGTCCTGACTTTC
>TRBD2|-|TRBV6-5|TRBJ2-7
CASRQTSGRAYEQYF
TGTGCCAGCAGACAGACTAGCGGGAGGGCCTACGAGCAGTACTTC
>TRBD2|-|TRBV5-6|TRBJ2-3
CASSLRGETDTQYF
TGTGCCAGCAGCTTGCGGGGGGAAACAGATACGCAGTATTTT
>TRBD1|-|TRBV4-1|TRBJ2-7
CASSQGAGTGNNYEQYF
TGCGCCAGCAGCCAAGGGGCCGGGACAGGGAATAACTACGAGCAGTACTTC
>TRBD2|-|TRBV27|TRBJ2-1
CASSTRGLAGVSYNEQFF
TGTGCCAGCAGTACACGGGGACTAGCGGGGGTCTCCTACAATGAGCAGTTCTTC
>-|-|TRBV6-5|TRBJ1-3
CASRTGGAGNTIYF
TGTGCCAGCAGGACGGGAGGGGCAGGAAACACCATATATTTT